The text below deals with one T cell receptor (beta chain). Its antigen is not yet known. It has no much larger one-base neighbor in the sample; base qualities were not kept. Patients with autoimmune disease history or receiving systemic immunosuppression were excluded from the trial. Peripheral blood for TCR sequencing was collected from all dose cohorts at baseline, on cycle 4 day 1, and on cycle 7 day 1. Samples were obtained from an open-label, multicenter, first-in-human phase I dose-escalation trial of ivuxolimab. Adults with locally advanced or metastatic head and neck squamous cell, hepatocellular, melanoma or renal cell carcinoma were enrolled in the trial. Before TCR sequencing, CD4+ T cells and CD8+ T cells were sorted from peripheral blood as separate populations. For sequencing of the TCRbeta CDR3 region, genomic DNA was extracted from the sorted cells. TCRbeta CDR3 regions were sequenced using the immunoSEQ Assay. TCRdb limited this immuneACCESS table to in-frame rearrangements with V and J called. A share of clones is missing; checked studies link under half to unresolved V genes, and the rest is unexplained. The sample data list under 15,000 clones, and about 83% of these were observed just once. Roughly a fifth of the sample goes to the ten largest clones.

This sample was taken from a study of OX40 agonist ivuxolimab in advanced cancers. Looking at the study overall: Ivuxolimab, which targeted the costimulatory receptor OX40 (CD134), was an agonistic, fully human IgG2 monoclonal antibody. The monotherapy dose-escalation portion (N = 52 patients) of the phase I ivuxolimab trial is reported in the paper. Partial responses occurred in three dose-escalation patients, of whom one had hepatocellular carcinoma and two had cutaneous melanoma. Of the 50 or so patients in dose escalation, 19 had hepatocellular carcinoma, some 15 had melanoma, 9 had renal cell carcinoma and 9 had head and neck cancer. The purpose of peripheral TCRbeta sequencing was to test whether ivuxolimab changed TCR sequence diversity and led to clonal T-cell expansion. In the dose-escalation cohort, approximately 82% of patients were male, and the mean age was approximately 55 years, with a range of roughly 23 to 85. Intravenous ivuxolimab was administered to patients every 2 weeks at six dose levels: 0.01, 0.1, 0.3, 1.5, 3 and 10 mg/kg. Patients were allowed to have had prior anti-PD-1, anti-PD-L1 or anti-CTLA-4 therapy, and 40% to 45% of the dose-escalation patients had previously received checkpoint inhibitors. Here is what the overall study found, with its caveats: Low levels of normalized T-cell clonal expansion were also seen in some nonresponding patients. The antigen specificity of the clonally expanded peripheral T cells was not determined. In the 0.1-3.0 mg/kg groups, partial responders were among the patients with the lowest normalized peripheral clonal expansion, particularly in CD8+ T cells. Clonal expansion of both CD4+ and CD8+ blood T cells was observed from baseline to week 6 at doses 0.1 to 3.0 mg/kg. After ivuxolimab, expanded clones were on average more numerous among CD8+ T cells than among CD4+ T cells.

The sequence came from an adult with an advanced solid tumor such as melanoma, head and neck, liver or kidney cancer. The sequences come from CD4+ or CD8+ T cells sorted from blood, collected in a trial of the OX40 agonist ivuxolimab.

The bases are TGTGCCAGCAGCGCCGAACAGGGGGCTACTGAAGCTTTCTTT. The resulting protein is CASSAEQGATEAFF. The chain links TRBV9 with TRBJ1-1, with 9 middle bases fitting TRBD1. The junction shows trimming of 3 bases on V and 5 bases on J, and the gene matches do not reach 5 bases of it. The CDR3 numbers 14 residues from cysteine through phenylalanine. CDR3 DNA is the only sequence kept; it has 42 bases, read in frame from the first base. As encoded in the germline V gene, CDR1 is SGDLS while CDR2 is YYNGEE. Joined to the reference TRBV9 and TRBJ1-1 proteins, this CDR3 gives the full variable domain: DSGVTQTPKHLITATGQRVTLRCSPRSGDLSVYWYQQSLDQGLQFLIQYYNGEERAKGNILERFSAQQFPDLHSELNLSSLELGDSALYFCASSAEQGATEAFFGQGTRLTVV.